This TCR beta chain was profiled in a study of blood T cell repertoires in COVID-19. Whole-study context: Both acute and convalescent COVID-19 samples were obtained from the United States, Italy and Spain. T cells, B-cell-depleted T cells, or PBMCs provided the cDNA or gDNA that served as material.

This CDR3 contains 11 residues. V was trimmed by 5 bases and J by 8 bases, leaving 9 bases between them. Germline assignment: CDR1 LNHDA and CDR2 SQIVND (reference sequence). Source study methods: Counts of nucleated cells, estimated from reference gene primer amplification, were obtained. Clones were sequenced by immunoSEQ multiplex PCR, and TCRdb holds only the in-frame ones, with some missing. The DNA was the basis for D and trimming; V, J and clone size are from that table. The data show around 50,000 clones, with about nine tenths seen just once and over 4% held by the top ten. This clonotype was obtained from a man aged 65 to 85 with acute or convalescent COVID-19. The sequenced sample was peripheral blood. The gene calls are TRBV19 and TRBJ1-2; D ambiguous. The DNA for the CDR3 is TGTGCCAGTAGTCCCTACTTAGGCTACACCTTC. As protein: CASSPYLGYTF.